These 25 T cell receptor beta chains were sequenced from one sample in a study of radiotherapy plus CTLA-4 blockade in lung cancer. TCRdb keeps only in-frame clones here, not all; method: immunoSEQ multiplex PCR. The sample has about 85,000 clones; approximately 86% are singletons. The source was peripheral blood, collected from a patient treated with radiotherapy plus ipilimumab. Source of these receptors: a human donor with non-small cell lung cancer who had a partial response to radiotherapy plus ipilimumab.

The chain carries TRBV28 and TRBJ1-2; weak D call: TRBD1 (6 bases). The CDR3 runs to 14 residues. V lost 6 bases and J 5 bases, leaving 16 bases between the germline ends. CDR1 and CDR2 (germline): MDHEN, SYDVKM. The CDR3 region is CASRSTGNGYGYTF. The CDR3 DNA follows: TGTGCCAGCAGATCCACAGGGAACGGATATGGCTACACCTTC.

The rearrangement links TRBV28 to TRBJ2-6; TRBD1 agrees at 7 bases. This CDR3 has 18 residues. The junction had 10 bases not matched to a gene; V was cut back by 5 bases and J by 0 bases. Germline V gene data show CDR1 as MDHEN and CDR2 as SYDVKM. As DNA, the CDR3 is TGTGCCAGCAGTGGATGGGACAGTCCAGACTCTGGGGCCAACGTCCTGACTTTC. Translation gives CASSGWDSPDSGANVLTF.

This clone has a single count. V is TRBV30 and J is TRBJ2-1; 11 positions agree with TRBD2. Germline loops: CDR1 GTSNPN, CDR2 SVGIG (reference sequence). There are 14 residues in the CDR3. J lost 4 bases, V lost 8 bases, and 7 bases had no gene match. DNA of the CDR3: TGTGCCCTTACCGGGACTAGCGGATACAATGAGCAGTTCTTC. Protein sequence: CALTGTSGYNEQFF.

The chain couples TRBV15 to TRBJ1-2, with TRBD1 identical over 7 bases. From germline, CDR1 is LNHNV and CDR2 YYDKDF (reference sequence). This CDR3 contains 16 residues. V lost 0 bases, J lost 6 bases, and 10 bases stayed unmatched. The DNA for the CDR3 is TGTGCCACCAGCAGAGATTTGCCAGGGGGTGGGGATGGCTACACCTTC. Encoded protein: CATSRDLPGGGDGYTF.

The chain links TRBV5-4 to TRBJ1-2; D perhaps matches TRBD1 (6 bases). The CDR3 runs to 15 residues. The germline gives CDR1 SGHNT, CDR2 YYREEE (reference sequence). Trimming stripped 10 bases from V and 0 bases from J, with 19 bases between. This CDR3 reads CALSTRGAANYGYTF. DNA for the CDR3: TGTGCCCTCAGCACCCGGGGGGCGGCTAACTATGGCTACACCTTC.

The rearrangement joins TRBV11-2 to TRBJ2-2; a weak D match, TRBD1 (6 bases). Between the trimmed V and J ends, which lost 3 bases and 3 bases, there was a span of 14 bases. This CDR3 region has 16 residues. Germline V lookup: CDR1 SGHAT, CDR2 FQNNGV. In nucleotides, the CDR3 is TGTGCCAGCAGCTTCTTCAGGGGCCCCGACACCGGGGAGCTGTTTTTT. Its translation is CASSFFRGPDTGELFF.

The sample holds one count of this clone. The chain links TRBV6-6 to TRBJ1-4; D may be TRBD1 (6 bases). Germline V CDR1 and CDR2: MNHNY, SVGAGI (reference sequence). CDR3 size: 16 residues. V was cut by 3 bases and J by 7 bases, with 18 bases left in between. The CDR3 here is CASSYLGGPGGEKLFF. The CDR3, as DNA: TGTGCCAGCAGTTATTTGGGGGGGCCAGGTGGTGAAAAACTGTTTTTT.

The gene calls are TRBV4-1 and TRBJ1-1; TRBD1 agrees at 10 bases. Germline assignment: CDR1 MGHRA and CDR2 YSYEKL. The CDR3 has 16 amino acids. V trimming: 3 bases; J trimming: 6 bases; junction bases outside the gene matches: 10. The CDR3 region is CASSHPLGTGAPEAFF. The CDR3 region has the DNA TGCGCCAGCAGCCACCCCTTAGGGACAGGGGCCCCTGAAGCTTTCTTT.

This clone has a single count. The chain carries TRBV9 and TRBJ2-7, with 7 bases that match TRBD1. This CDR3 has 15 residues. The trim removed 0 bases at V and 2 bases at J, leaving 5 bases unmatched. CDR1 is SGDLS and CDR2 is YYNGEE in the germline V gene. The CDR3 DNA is TGTGCCAGCAGCGTAGGACAGGGTATCGCCTACGAGCAGTACTTC. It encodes CASSVGQGIAYEQYF. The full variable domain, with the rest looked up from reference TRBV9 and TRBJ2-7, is DSGVTQTPKHLITATGQRVTLRCSPRSGDLSVYWYQQSLDQGLQFLIQYYNGEERAKGNILERFSAQQFPDLHSELNLSSLELGDSALYFCASSVGQGIAYEQYFGPGTRLTVT.

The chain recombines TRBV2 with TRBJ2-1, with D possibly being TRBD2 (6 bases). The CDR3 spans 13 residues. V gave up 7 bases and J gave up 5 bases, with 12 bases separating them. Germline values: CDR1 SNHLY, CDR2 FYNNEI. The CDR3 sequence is CASNRLGNNEQFF. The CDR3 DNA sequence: TGTGCCAGCAATCGACTAGGGAACAATGAGCAGTTCTTC.

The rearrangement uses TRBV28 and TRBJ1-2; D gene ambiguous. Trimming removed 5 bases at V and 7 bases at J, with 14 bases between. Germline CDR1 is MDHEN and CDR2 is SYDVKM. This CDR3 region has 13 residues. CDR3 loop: CASSAGFLTGYTF. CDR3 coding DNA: TGTGCCAGCAGTGCGGGGTTTCTTACTGGCTACACCTTC.

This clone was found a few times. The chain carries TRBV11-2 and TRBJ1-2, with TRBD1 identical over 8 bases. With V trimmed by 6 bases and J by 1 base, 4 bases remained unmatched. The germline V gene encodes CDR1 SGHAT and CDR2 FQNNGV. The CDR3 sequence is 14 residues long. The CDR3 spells CASRSDRGNYGYTF. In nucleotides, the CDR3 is TGTGCCAGCAGGTCAGACAGGGGTAACTATGGCTACACCTTC.

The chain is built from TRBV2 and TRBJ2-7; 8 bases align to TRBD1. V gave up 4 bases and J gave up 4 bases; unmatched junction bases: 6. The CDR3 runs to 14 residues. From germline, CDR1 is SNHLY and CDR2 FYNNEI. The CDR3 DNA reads TGTGCCAGCAGTGGACAGGGGCGCGGTTACGAGCAGTACTTC. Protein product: CASSGQGRGYEQYF.

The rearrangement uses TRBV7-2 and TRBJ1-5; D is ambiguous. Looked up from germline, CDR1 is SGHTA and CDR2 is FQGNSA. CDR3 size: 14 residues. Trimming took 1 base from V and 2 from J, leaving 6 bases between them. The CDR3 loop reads CASSLGTGNQPQHF. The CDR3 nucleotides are TGTGCCAGCAGCTTAGGAACAGGCAATCAGCCCCAGCATTTT. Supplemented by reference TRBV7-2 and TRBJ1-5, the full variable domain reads GAGVSQSPSNKVTEKGKDVELRCDPISGHTALYWYRQSLGQGLEFLIYFQGNSAPDKSGLPSDRFSAERTGGSVSTLTIQRTQQEDSAVYLCASSLGTGNQPQHFGDGTRLSIL.

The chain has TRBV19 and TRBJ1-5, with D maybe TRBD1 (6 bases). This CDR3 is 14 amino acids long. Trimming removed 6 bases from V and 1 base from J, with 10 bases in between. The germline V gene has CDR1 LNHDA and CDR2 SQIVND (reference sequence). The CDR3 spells CASRGQISNQPQHF. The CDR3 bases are TGTGCCAGTAGAGGACAGATAAGCAATCAGCCCCAGCATTTT.

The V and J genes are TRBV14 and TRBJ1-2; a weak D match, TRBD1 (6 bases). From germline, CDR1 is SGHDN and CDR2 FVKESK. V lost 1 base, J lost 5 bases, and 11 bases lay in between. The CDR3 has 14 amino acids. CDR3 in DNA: TGTGCCAGCAGCCAAGCAGGGGTTCGGTATGGCTACACCTTC. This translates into CASSQAGVRYGYTF.

The CDR3 region has the DNA TGTGCCAGCAGCCTAAGACAGGGGGTAAGAGAGACCCAGTACTTC. It specifies CASSLRQGVRETQYF. The chain recombines TRBV9 with TRBJ2-5, with TRBD1 matching 9 bases. This CDR3 is built from 15 residues. The germline V gene encodes CDR1 SGDLS and CDR2 YYNGEE. Losses at the gene ends were 4 bases for V and 4 bases for J; bases not matched to a gene: 8.

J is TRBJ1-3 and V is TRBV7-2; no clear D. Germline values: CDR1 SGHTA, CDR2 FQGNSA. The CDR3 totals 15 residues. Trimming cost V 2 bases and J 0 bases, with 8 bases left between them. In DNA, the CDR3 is TGTGCCAGCAGCTTAATAGGGAGCTCTGGAAACACCATATATTTT. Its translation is CASSLIGSSGNTIYF.

The CDR3 region has the DNA TGTGCCAGTCGCAAGGACAGGGGCTCACTCACTACCCTCTATGGCTACACCTTC. It codes for CASRKDRGSLTTLYGYTF. The V gene is TRBV21-1, the J gene TRBJ1-2; TRBD1 is the table's D call, not checked against the DNA. TRBV21-1 is a listed pseudogene. The CDR3 runs to 18 residues.

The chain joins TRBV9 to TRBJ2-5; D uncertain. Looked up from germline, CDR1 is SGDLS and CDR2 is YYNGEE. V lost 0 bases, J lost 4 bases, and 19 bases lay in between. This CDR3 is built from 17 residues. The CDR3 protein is CASSVGRSFGVIETQYF. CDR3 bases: TGTGCCAGCAGCGTAGGAAGGAGCTTTGGTGTTATAGAGACCCAGTACTTC.

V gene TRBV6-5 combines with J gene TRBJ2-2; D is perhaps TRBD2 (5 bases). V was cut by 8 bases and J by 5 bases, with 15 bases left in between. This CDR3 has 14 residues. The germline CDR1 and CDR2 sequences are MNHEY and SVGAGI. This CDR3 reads CASRPRRWTGELFF. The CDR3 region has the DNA TGTGCCAGCCGCCCAAGGAGGTGGACCGGGGAGCTGTTTTTT.

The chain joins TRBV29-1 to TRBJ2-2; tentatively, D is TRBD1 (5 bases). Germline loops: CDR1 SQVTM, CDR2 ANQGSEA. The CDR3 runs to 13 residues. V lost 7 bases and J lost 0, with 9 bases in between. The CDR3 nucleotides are TGCAGCGGGGGCAGAACGAACACCGGGGAGCTGTTTTTT. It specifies CSGGRTNTGELFF.

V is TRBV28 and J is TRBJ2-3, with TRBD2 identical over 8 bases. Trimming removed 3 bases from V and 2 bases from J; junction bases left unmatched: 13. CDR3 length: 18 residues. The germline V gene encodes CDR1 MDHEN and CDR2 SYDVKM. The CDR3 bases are TGTGCCAGCAGTTTTTTCCAGCTGAGCGGGAGCTTCACAGATACGCAGTATTTT. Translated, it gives CASSFFQLSGSFTDTQYF.

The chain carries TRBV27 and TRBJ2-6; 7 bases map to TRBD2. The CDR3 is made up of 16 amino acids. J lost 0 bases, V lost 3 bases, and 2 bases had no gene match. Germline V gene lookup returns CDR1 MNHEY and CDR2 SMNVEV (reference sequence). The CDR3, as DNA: TGTGCCAGCAGTTTGGGGGGGGTCTCTGGGGCCAACGTCCTGACTTTC. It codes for CASSLGGVSGANVLTF.

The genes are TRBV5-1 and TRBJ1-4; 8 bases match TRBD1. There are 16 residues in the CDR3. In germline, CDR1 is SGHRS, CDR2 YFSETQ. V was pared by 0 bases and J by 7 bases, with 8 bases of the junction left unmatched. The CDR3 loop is CASSLAQTGAGEKLFF. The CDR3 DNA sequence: TGCGCCAGCAGCTTGGCCCAGACAGGGGCGGGTGAAAAACTGTTTTTT.